This TCR beta chain was recorded in a study of T cells after yellow fever vaccination. Study details: With SMART-Seq v4 Ultra Low Input, the fractions containing low cell numbers were prepared. Findings and caveats of the study: Although the secondary response was weaker, it peaked faster, at day 5 versus 15.

The CDR3 is 19 amino acids. Germline V CDR1 and CDR2: LGHNA, YNFKEQ. Trimming took 3 bases from V and 0 from J; bases not matched to a gene: 13. In making TCR cDNA, 5'RACE template switching added a universal primer site and UMIs to it. Using its own MiXCR run on the 5' RACE reads, TCRdb lists one record per CDR3 protein. The sample lists 50,000 or so distinct CDR3 sequences; 6.5% to 8% were seen once. This clonotype was observed once. This TCR was recovered from a man between 18 and 29 years old who received the YFV17D yellow fever vaccine. This chain links TRBV4-2 with TRBJ2-3; 9 bases align to TRBD2. The material was CD8+ T cells not binding an NS4B(214-222) dextramer, sorted from PBMCs, obtained about 41 days after the first yellow fever vaccination. The CDR3 sequence is CASSQSPSGVAISTDTQYF. CDR3 nucleotide sequence: TGTGCCAGCAGCCAGTCGCCTAGCGGGGTCGCGATTAGCACAGATACGCAGTATTTT.